This TCR beta chain is from a study of neurological immune-mediated disorders. This clonotype showed up just a few times. V was clipped by 4 bases and J by 7 bases, with 11 bases between them. The length of the CDR3 is 13 residues. The germline CDR1 and CDR2 sequences are SGHRS and YFSETQ. MiXCR, run by TCRdb on the 5' RACE reads, gives a single entry per CDR3 protein. The sample lists about 46,000 distinct CDR3 sequences, about 2% occurring once. The sequenced sample consisted of PBMCs. This sequence originates from a woman aged 40 to 50 with multiple sclerosis. The chain carries TRBV5-1 and TRBJ1-4; D is unclear. The CDR3 reads CASSKGEFEKLFF. DNA for the CDR3: TGCGCCAGCAGCAAGGGTGAATTTGAAAAACTGTTTTTT.